A selection of T cell receptor beta chains follows, all from one sample in a study of PD-1 blockade in classical Hodgkin lymphoma. The assay was immunoSEQ multiplex PCR, and TCRdb's table has in-frame clones only and misses some. The repertoire holds 13,000 to 15,000 clones, about 81% seen once, with 4.1% in the top ten. The source material was peripheral blood mononuclear cells (PBMCs), sampled at baseline. The receptors shown here come from a human donor with classical Hodgkin lymphoma. CDR3s include the opening cysteine and the closing phenylalanine or tryptophan. Each record gives: CDR3 length, V gene, J gene, CDR3 protein.

14	TRBV9	TRBJ2-3	CASSATSGVDTQYF
17	TRBV4-3	TRBJ2-1	CASSEGTKLSSYNEQFF
14	TRBV2	TRBJ1-5	CASSLWTGNQPQHF
13	TRBV30	TRBJ1-3	CAGSENSGNTIYF
13	TRBV9	TRBJ2-5	CASSVGVWETQYF
11	TRBV7-3	TRBJ2-4	CASSRDRIQYF
13	TRBV18	TRBJ1-1	CASSPPGLVEAFF
17	TRBV5-8	TRBJ2-5	CASSWGGQGANQETQYF
12	TRBV5-6	TRBJ1-2	CASRVLAGGYTF
15	TRBV6-1	-	CASSASSGLAGEQYF
17	TRBV18	TRBJ2-1	CASSPPRFGQAYNEQFF
15	TRBV27	TRBJ2-5	CASSSPTSGQETQYF
14	TRBV2	TRBJ2-7	CASNRGGQSYEQYF
13	TRBV7-9	TRBJ2-5	CASSLETEETQYF
15	TRBV6-6	TRBJ2-1	CASSYDWQGGDEQFF
13	TRBV7-6	TRBJ1-1	CASTKTVNTEAFF
13	TRBV7-3	TRBJ1-5	CASSTTGGRPQHF
13	TRBV6-5	TRBJ1-5	CASSYSGVKPQHF
16	TRBV18	TRBJ2-2	CASSPMGHSNTGELFF
14	TRBV25-1	TRBJ1-6	CASVQAGYNSPLHF
13	TRBV15	TRBJ1-1	CATSRGGGTEAFF
14	TRBV5-4	TRBJ1-2	CASSPGQGFSGYTF
15	TRBV28	TRBJ1-2	CASSFFRPANYGYTF
14	TRBV18	TRBJ1-2	CASSPFEDANGYTF
17	TRBV4-1	TRBJ1-2	CASSQVGQLGGDYGYTF
16	TRBV28	TRBJ1-2	CASSLRGLQGYDGYTF
17	TRBV18	TRBJ1-4	CASSPAQGPALGEKLFF
15	TRBV7-9	TRBJ2-4	CASSLAASGSDIQYF
14	TRBV28	TRBJ2-4	CASSLGGGANIQYF
18	TRBV18	TRBJ2-5	CASSPGRLAGELQETQYF
12	TRBV11-2	TRBJ1-1	CASSLGHTEAFF
17	TRBV11-2	TRBJ2-7	CASSSGQGVSLPHEQYF
14	TRBV2	TRBJ2-1	CASSAGDTYNEQFF
16	TRBV11-2	TRBJ2-7	CASRGLAGGPPYEQYF
13	TRBV9	TRBJ2-2	CASANTNTGELFF
15	TRBV19	TRBJ2-5	CASGIAGGPRETQYF
17	TRBV7-6	TRBJ2-5	CASSLMTTSGGTREQYF
17	TRBV5-6	TRBJ1-5	CASSVSRQAYSNQPQHF
14	TRBV7-3	TRBJ1-5	CASSSGGGNQPQHF
15	TRBV6-6	TRBJ2-7	CASSYEIEPTYEQYF
13	TRBV5-1	TRBJ1-1	CASSVRDSTEAFF
15	TRBV11-2	TRBJ2-1	CASSTVPGAGVEQFF
14	TRBV11-2	TRBJ2-7	CASSLVPGPYEQYF
16	TRBV5-1	TRBJ2-7	CASSSDDGTFTYEQYF
14	TRBV28	TRBJ2-7	CATSLAGGLNEQYF
14	TRBV5-1	TRBJ2-3	CASKRGDLTDTQYF